The entry that follows covers one T cell receptor beta chain sequence. The antigen is unknown. The sample belongs to a study of shared clonotypes between healthy human individuals. At the level of the study: The study drew on two women and a few men aged 18 to 49 as donors. CD4 naive and memory got three plates each, CD8 naive two, CD8 memory one.

Whole-study results and caveats: Rarefaction showed that sequencing of sorted subsets was incomplete (despite large depth). The generation probabilities recorded for non-shared clonotypes fell below those of clonotypes shared by all four donors.

Libraries were prepared by immunoSEQ multiplex PCR; TCRdb keeps only in-frame clonotypes and omits some of them. The table lists roughly 520,000 clones, 90% to 96% of them singletons, with 0.05% to 0.08% in the top ten. Trimming cost V 0 bases and J 4 bases; bases outside gene matches: 8. The V gene's germline CDR1 is SGHAT and CDR2 FQNNGV. There are 16 residues in the CDR3. This TCR came from a woman under 40 in good health. This sequence joins TRBV11-2 and TRBJ2-7; the match to TRBD2 covers 8 bases. Sequencing was carried out using naive CD4+ T cells sorted from blood. As to subset: CD45RA+ positively selected. The DNA of the CDR3 is TGTGCCAGCAGCTTAGATCTAAGCGGGAGCGGATACGAGCAGTACTTC. Its translation: CASSLDLSGSGYEQYF.